One and the same sample provided the 15 T cell receptor beta chains below, sequenced in a study of blood T cells in healthy people across ages (dated by TCRdb to the mid-2010s). Library construction relied on 5' RACE. The reads were generated on an Illumina HiSeq 2500. A second PCR of roughly 6 to 12 cycles was performed with a sample-barcoded 5' primer and a J-beta primer mix. Using fastp trimming at Q25 and MiXCR clonotype assembly, TCRdb reanalyzed the public sequencing data and kept in-frame beta chains. Rows are unified per CDR3 protein, each entry keeping the most common DNA and genes. This sample has about 1.5 million distinct CDR3 sequences in its table, and approximately 43% of those were observed once. The ten largest clones represent less than 5% of the sample. Sample: blood. These TCRs come from a woman aged 18-29 years in good health.

V usage is TRBV3-1 and J usage is TRBJ1-1; D is ambiguous. V was cut by 3 bases and J by 5 bases, with 13 bases left in between. The CDR3 contains 14 residues. Germline V gene data show CDR1 as LGHDT and CDR2 as YNNKEL (reference sequence). CDR3 amino acids: CASSHLDGGTEAFF. CDR3 sequence (DNA): TGTGCCAGCAGCCATTTGGACGGTGGGACTGAAGCTTTCTTT.

V gene TRBV12-3 or TRBV12-4 combines with J gene TRBJ2-5; tentatively, D is TRBD2 (5 bases). This CDR3 region has 12 residues. The CDR3 sequence: CCSGSSYNEQYF. CDR3 in DNA: TGTTGTTCGGGAAGCTCCTACAATGAGCAGTACTTC.

The chain employs TRBV7-9 and TRBJ1-1; TRBD1 aligns across 7 bases. V lost 5 bases and J lost 1; bases outside the gene matches: 7. Per the germline V gene, CDR1 is SEHNR and CDR2 is FQNEAQ (reference sequence). The CDR3 loop spans 15 amino acids. The chain's CDR3 is CASSTRDRRNTEAFF. For the CDR3, the DNA is TGTGCCAGCAGCACCCGGGACAGAAGGAACACTGAAGCTTTCTTT. The full variable domain, with the rest looked up from reference TRBV7-9 and TRBJ1-1, is DTGVSQNPRHKITKRGQNVTFRCDPISEHNRLYWYRQTLGQGPEFLTYFQNEAQLEKSRLLSDRFSAERPKGSFSTLEIQRTEQGDSAMYLCASSTRDRRNTEAFFGQGTRLTVV.

V and J are TRBV20-1 and TRBJ2-7; D may correspond to TRBD1 or TRBD2 (5 bases each). CDR3 length: 13 amino acids. Germline V gene data show CDR1 as DFQATT and CDR2 as SNEGSKA (reference sequence). Trimming cost V 8 bases and J 5 bases, with 19 bases left between them. Written as DNA, the CDR3 is TGCAGTTCCTCGGCCTCAGGGAGTGACGAGCAGTACTTC. Amino acid sequence: CSSSASGSDEQYF.

The V and J genes are TRBV11-2 and TRBJ2-1, with 7 nucleotides matching TRBD2. V lost 6 bases, J lost 4 bases, and 6 bases stayed unmatched. The CDR3 extends over 14 amino acids. The germline gives CDR1 SGHAT, CDR2 FQNNGV. In DNA, the CDR3 is TGTGCCAGCAGACCGCTAGCGGAATACAATGAGCAGTTCTTC. The encoded protein is CASRPLAEYNEQFF. Full variable domain (outside the CDR3, taken from reference TRBV11-2 and TRBJ2-1): EAGVAQSPRYKIIEKRQSVAFWCNPISGHATLYWYQQILGQGPKLLIQFQNNGVVDDSQLPKDRFSAERLKGVDSTLKIQPAKLEDSAVYLCASRPLAEYNEQFFGPGTRLTVL.

With respect to this clonotype: This may be a read error, as it is one base from a much larger clone. The chain links TRBV7-9 to TRBJ1-2, with D possibly being TRBD1 (5 bases). This CDR3 comprises 12 residues. The germline gives CDR1 SEHNR, CDR2 FQNEAQ (reference sequence). The CDR3 is CAGSSDSYGYTF. CDR3 DNA: TGTGCCGGCAGCTCCGACAGCTATGGCTACACCTTC.

The chain employs TRBV4-3 and TRBJ2-7; the match to TRBD2 covers 14 bases. CDR3 size: 18 residues. After removal of 1 base from V and 1 base from J, the junction contained 6 bases not matched to a gene. CDR1 is LGHNA, CDR2 YSLEER, per germline. CDR3 loop: CASSQVRTSGRRSYEQYF. CDR3 in DNA: TGCGCCAGCAGCCAAGTAAGGACTAGCGGGAGGAGGTCCTACGAGCAGTACTTC.

The V gene is TRBV7-2, the J gene TRBJ1-5; 8 bases align to TRBD1. The CDR3 totals 16 residues. Germline trimming cut 1 base from V and 2 bases from J; bases unmatched to any gene: 4. The germline V gene has CDR1 SGHTA and CDR2 FQGNSA. The chain's CDR3 is CASSLGTGIGNQPQHF. CDR3 coding DNA: TGTGCCAGCAGCTTAGGGACAGGGATTGGCAATCAGCCCCAGCATTTT. Drawing the rest from reference TRBV7-2 and TRBJ1-5, the complete variable domain is GAGVSQSPSNKVTEKGKDVELRCDPISGHTALYWYRQSLGQGLEFLIYFQGNSAPDKSGLPSDRFSAERTGGSVSTLTIQRTQQEDSAVYLCASSLGTGIGNQPQHFGDGTRLSIL.

This clonotype occurred a few times. This rearrangement joins TRBV21-1 to TRBJ1-2; TRBD1 reflects the table's D call only, with no check against the DNA. TRBV21-1 is a pseudogene locus. This CDR3 has 14 residues. For the CDR3, the DNA is TGTGCCAGCAGCAAAGGTTCCCGAGACTATGGCTACACCTTC. Its protein product is CASSKGSRDYGYTF.

This clonotype was detected only a few times. The chain uses TRBV25-1 and TRBJ1-6; perhaps TRBD1 as D (5 bases). Germline V gives CDR1 MGHDK, CDR2 SYGVNS. Trimming removed 10 bases from V and 5 bases from J, with 12 bases in between. This CDR3 comprises 13 residues. This CDR3 reads CATTGTHNSPLHF. In DNA form, the CDR3 reads TGTGCCACAACCGGGACCCATAATTCACCCCTCCACTTT. Together with reference TRBV25-1 and TRBJ1-6, the CDR3 gives the full variable domain: EADIYQTPRYLVIGTGKKITLECSQTMGHDKMYWYQQDPGMELHLIHYSYGVNSTEKGDLSSESTVSRIRTEHFPLTLESARPSHTSQYLCATTGTHNSPLHFGNGTRLTVT.

This rearrangement joins TRBV3-1 to TRBJ2-5, with 8 bases lining up with TRBD2. Germline V gene data show CDR1 as LGHDT and CDR2 as YNNKEL (reference sequence). V dropped 6 bases and J dropped 11; count of bases not matched to a gene: 20. The CDR3 spans 16 residues. The CDR3 DNA sequence: TGTGCCAGCAGATCCTGGGCCGGGACTAGTCCAAATGAGCAGTACTTC. Translation: CASRSWAGTSPNEQYF.

The J gene is TRBJ2-5, the V gene TRBV28; 8 nucleotides line up with TRBD2. J was trimmed by 5 bases and V by 2 bases; bases with no gene match: 4. There are 14 residues in the CDR3. From germline, CDR1 is MDHEN and CDR2 SYDVKM. This chain's CDR3 is CASSLRAGDETQYF. For the CDR3, the DNA is TGTGCCAGCAGTTTAAGAGCGGGAGATGAGACCCAGTACTTC.

The chain has TRBV28 and TRBJ2-5; possible D gene TRBD1, 6 bases. The germline V gene has CDR1 MDHEN and CDR2 SYDVKM. Deletions cut 4 bases from V and 11 bases from J, with 23 bases between. The CDR3 covers 15 residues. CDR3 amino acids: CASSSPRTVINEQYF. The CDR3, as DNA: TGTGCCAGCAGTTCCCCTCGGACAGTTATTAATGAGCAGTACTTC.

This clonotype was found many times. The chain combines TRBV24-1 with TRBJ2-3; D is perhaps TRBD1 (5 bases). V shed 9 bases and J shed 5 bases, with 20 bases lying between them. Germline lookup yields CDR1 KGHDR and CDR2 SFDVKD. CDR3 size: 15 residues. CDR3 bases: TGTGCCACCTCGGATAGGACGCTAGGGGAAGATACGCAGTATTTT. Translation: CATSDRTLGEDTQYF.

The V gene is TRBV10-3, the J gene TRBJ2-3; 11 bases are shared with TRBD2. Trimming removed 6 bases from V and 0 bases from J; junction bases left unmatched: 14. Germline CDR1 reads ENHRY; CDR2 reads SYGVKD. The length of the CDR3 is 19 residues. The CDR3 nucleotides are TGTGCCATCAGCCAAAATAGCCTCGGGACTAGCGGTAGCACAGATACGCAGTATTTT. It yields the protein CAISQNSLGTSGSTDTQYF.